The T cell receptor beta chain described here comes from a study of blood T cell repertoires in COVID-19. Turning to the study itself: PBMCs, B-cell-depleted T cells, or T cells were the source of the cDNA or gDNA that made up the material.

The CDR3 extends over 14 amino acids. V lost 4 bases to trimming and J lost 5 bases; unmatched junction nucleotides: 1. The germline V gene encodes CDR1 MRHNA and CDR2 SNTAGT. Method: immunoSEQ multiplex PCR; TCRdb's copy keeps in-frame clones and lacks some. The repertoire holds 100,000 to 140,000 clones, about 90% seen once, with over 1% in the top ten. This sequence was found in a woman in her 30s with acute or convalescent COVID-19. The chain carries TRBV6-4 and TRBJ1-6; 8 bases fit TRBD1. Sequenced sample: peripheral blood. The CDR3 spells CASSATGDNSPLHF. The CDR3 nucleotides read TGTGCCAGCAGTGCGACAGGGGATAATTCACCCCTCCACTTT.